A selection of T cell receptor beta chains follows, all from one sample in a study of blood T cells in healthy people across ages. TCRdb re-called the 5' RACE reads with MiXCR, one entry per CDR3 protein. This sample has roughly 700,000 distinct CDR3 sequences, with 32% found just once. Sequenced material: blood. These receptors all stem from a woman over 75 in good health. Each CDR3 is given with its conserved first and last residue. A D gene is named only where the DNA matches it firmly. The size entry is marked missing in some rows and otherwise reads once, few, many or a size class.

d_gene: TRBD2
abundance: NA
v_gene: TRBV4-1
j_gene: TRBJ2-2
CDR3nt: TGCGCCAGCAGCCAAGATCTAAGCGGGGGGCCCTCCGGGGAGCTGTTTTTT
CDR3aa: CASSQDLSGGPSGELFF

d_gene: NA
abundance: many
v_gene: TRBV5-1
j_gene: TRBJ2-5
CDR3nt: TGCGCCAGCAGCAAAGGCACGCTCCAAGAGACCCAGTACTTC
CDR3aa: CASSKGTLQETQYF

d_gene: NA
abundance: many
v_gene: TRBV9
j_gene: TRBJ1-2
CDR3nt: TGTGCCAGCAGCATCCTACAGGGAGGGGAGAATGGCTACACCTTC
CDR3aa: CASSILQGGENGYTF

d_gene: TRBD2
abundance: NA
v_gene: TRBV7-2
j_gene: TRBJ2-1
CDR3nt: TGTGCCAGCAGCCTAACCGGGACTAGCGAATACAATGAGCAGTTCTTC
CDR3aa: CASSLTGTSEYNEQFF

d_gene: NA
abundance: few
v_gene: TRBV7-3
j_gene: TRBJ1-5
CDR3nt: TGTGCCAGCAGCTTAGGGTCTTGGGTCAATCAGCCCCAGCATTTT
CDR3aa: CASSLGSWVNQPQHF

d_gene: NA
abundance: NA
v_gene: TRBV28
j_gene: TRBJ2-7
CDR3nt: TGTGCCAGCACTCCTGGTGTGGAGCAGAACTACGAGCAGTACTTC
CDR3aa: CASTPGVEQNYEQYF

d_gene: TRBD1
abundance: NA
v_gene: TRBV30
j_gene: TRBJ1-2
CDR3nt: TGTGCCTGGACGTACGCAGGGGGTGGCTACACCTTC
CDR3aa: CAWTYAGGGYTF

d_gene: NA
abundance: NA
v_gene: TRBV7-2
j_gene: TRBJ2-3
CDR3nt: TGTGCCAGCAGCCCGGACTACCTTTCCACAGATACGCAGTATTTT
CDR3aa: CASSPDYLSTDTQYF

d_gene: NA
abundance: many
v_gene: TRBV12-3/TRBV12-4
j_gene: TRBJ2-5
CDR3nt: TGTGCCAGCACCGAAAGACTAGAGACCCAGTACTTC
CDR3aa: CASTERLETQYF

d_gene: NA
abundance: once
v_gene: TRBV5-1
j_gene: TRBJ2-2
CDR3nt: TGCGCCAGCAGAACGGGACTCCCTAACACCGGGGAGCTGTTTTTT
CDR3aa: CASRTGLPNTGELFF

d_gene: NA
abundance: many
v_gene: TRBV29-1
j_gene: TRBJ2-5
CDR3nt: TGCAGCGTTGACGTCCTGCCAGAGACCCAGTACTTC
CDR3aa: CSVDVLPETQYF

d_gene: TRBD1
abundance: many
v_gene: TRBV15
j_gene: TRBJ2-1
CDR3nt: TGTGCCACCAGCAGAGACGGGACAGGCGGATACAATGAGCAGTTCTTC
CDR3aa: CATSRDGTGGYNEQFF

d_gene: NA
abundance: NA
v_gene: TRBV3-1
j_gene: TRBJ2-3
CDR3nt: TGTGCCAGCAGCCCAGAAGGGGCGGAGGAGCAGGGCGATACGCAGTATTTT
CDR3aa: CASSPEGAEEQGDTQYF

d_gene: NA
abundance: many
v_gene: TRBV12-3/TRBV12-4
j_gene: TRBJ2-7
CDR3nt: TGTGCCAGCAGTTTAGCGAGGGGGTTAGGGGAGCAGTACTTC
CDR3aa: CASSLARGLGEQYF

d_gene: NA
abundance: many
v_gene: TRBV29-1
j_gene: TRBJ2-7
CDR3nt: TGCAGCGTTGCCCACTATCCCTACGAGCAGTACTTC
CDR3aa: CSVAHYPYEQYF

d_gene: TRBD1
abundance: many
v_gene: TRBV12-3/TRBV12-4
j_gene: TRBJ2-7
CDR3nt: TGTGCCAGCAGTCTTCTGGGACAGGCGTCGCTCGAGCAGTACTTC
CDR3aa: CASSLLGQASLEQYF

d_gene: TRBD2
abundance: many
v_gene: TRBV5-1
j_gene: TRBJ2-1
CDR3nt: TGCGCCAGCTCTTACCGGACTAGCGGGGGTAGGAATGAGCAGTTCTTC
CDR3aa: CASSYRTSGGRNEQFF

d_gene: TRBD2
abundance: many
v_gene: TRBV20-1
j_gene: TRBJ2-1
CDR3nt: TGCAGTGCTAGAGAACTAGCGGGATTGAGCTCCTACAATGAGCAGTTCTTC
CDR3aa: CSARELAGLSSYNEQFF

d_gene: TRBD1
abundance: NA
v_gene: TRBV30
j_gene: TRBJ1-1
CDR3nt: TGTGCCAGAGGACAGGGCGACACTGAAGCTTTCTTT
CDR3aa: CARGQGDTEAFF

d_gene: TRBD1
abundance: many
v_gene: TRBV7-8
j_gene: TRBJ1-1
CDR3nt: TGTGCCAGCAGCTTAGCACAGGGGCGAACTGAAGCTTTCTTT
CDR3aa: CASSLAQGRTEAFF

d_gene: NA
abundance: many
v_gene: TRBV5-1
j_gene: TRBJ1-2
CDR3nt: TGCGCCAGCAGCAGCGGGTTAACTACCAATGGCTACACCTTC
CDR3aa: CASSSGLTTNGYTF

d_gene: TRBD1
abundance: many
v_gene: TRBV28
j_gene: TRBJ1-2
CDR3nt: TGTGCCAGCAGTCCACAGGGGGTTGACTATGGCTACACCTTC
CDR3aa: CASSPQGVDYGYTF

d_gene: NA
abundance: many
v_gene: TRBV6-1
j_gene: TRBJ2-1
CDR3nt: TGTGCCAGCAGACCCCCCGGAGTGGCGGGGGCTAGCAATGAGCAGTTCTTC
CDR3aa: CASRPPGVAGASNEQFF

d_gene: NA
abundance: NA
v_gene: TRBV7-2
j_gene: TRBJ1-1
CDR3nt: TGTGCCAGCAGCTCAAACACGGCGACAAAAGGTTCTTTCTTT
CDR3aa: CASSSNTATKGSFF

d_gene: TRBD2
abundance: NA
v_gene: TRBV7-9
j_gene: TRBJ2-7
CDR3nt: TGTGCCAGCAGCTCAGATCTAGCGGGAGTGAAGGGCGAGCAGTACTTC
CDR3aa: CASSSDLAGVKGEQYF

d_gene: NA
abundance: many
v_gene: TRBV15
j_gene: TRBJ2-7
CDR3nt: TGTGCCACCAGCAGCCTTAAGCGATCCTACGAGCAGTACTTC
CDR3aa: CATSSLKRSYEQYF

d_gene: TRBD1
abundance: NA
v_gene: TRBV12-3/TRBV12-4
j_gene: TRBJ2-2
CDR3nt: TGTGCCAGCAGTACGGGACAGGGTTTCACCGGGGAGCGGTTTTTT
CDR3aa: CASSTGQGFTGERFF

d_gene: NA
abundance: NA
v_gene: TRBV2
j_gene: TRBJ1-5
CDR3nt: TGTGCCAGCCGAAGTAGGAGCAATCAGCCCCAGCATTTT
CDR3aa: CASRSRSNQPQHF

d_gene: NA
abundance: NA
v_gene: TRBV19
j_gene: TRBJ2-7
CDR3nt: TGTGCCAGTAGTGACGGCAAGAGAGACGAGCAGTACTTC
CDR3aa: CASSDGKRDEQYF

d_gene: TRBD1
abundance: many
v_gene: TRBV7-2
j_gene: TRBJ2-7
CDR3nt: TGTGCCAGCAGCAACCTCGGGACAGGGAGGTTCGAGCAGTACTTC
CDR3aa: CASSNLGTGRFEQYF

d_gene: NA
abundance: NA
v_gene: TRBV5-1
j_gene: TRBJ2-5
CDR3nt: TGCGCCAGCAGCTTGGATTACGCGACACTGTACCAAGAGACCCAGTACTTC
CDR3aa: CASSLDYATLYQETQYF

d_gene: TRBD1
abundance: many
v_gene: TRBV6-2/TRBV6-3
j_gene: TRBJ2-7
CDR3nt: TGTGCCAGCAGCGCCCTGGGACAGGGGATACTTCGACCCTACGAGCAGTACTTC
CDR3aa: CASSALGQGILRPYEQYF

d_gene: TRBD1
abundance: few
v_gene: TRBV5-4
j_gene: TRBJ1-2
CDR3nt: TGTGCCAGCAGCTTGGATAGACAGGGGGCCTATGGCTACACCTTC
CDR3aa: CASSLDRQGAYGYTF

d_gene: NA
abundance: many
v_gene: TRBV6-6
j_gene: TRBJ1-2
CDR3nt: TGTGCCAGCATTCCTGGGGGAGACTATGGCTACACCTTC
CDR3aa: CASIPGGDYGYTF

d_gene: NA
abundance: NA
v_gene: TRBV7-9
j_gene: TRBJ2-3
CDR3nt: TGTGCCAGCAGCTTTGGGGGCCCAACGCAGGAGTATTTT
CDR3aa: CASSFGGPTQEYF

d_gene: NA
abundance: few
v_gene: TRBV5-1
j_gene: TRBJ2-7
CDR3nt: TGCGCCAGCAGCACCGGAGTGGAACCCTACGAGCAGTACTTC
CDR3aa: CASSTGVEPYEQYF